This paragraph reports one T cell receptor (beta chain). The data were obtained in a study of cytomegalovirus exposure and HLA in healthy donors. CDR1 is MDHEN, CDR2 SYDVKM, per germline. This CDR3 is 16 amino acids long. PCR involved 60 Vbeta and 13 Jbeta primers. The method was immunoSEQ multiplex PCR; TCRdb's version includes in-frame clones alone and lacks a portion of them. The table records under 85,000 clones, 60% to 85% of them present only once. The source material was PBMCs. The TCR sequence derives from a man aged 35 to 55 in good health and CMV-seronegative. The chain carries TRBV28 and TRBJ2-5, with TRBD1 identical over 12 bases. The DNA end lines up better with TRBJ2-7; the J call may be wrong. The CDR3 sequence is CASSLGGTGGFYEQYF. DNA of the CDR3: TGTGCCAGCAGTTTAGGCGGGACAGGGGGCTTCTACGAGCAGTACTTC.